These T cell receptor beta chains were read from a single sample in a study of post-analysis software for immune sequencing data. TCRdb re-called the PCR reads through MiXCR, storing one row per CDR3 protein. The data hold 740,000 or so distinct CDR3 sequences, with roughly half observed a single time. Material: blood. The receptors shown here come from a girl aged 5 to 17 with multiple sclerosis. Each CDR3 is given with its conserved first and last residue. D genes are given only for firm matches. Some rows mark clone size as missing; the rest say once, few, many or name a class of expanded clone.

NA,TRBD1,16,TRBJ1-2,TRBV6-1,TGTGCCAGCAGTGAATCAGGGGGCGCAGGGGGGGGTGGCTACACCTTC,CASSESGGAGGGGYTF
NA,TRBD2,14,TRBJ2-3,TRBV20-1,TGCAGTGCTCCCCCTAGCGGGAGTCCGGGTACGCAGTATTTT,CSAPPSGSPGTQYF
NA,TRBD1,17,TRBJ2-7,TRBV7-9,TGTGCCAGCAGAACAGGGGGAACAGGGCCCTCCTCCTACGAGCAGTACTTC,CASRTGGTGPSSYEQYF
NA,NA,16,TRBJ2-5,TRBV20-1,TGCAGTGCTGGGGGCCCCGTGACGGGGGGTTATTACGAGCAGTACTTT,CSAGGPVTGGYYEQYF
NA,NA,12,TRBJ2-1,TRBV7-9,TGTGCCAGCAGCCCGGAATCAGATGAGCAGTTCTTC,CASSPESDEQFF
NA,TRBD1,15,TRBJ2-5,TRBV5-5,TGTGCCAGCAGCCACCCCGACAGGGGGCAAGAGACCCAGTACTTC,CASSHPDRGQETQYF
once,NA,15,TRBJ1-6,TRBV5-1,TGCGCCAGCAGCACACAGGGTGCCGAGTATTCACCCCTCCACTTT,CASSTQGAEYSPLHF
NA,TRBD2,16,TRBJ2-7,TRBV4-3,TGCGCCAGCAGCCAAGAGCTCTCTGGCGGGAGGACCGAGCAGTACTTC,CASSQELSGGRTEQYF
few,NA,15,TRBJ2-7,TRBV9,TGTGCCAGCAGCGTAGTCCCTACCCTAACCGACGAGCAGTACTTC,CASSVVPTLTDEQYF
NA,TRBD1,15,TRBJ2-1,TRBV7-9,TGTGCCAGCAGCAAGACAGGGGTAGACTACAATGAGCAGTTCTTC,CASSKTGVDYNEQFF
few,NA,14,TRBJ2-1,TRBV6-2/TRBV6-3,TGTGCCAGCAGTTTTAGGGGGGCCCTCGGGGAGCAGTTCTTC,CASSFRGALGEQFF
NA,NA,13,TRBJ2-7,TRBV29-1,TGCAGCGTCGAGCAGGATAGCTCCTACGAGCAGTACTTC,CSVEQDSSYEQYF
NA,TRBD2,14,TRBJ2-3,TRBV5-1,TGCGCCAGCGCAACTAGCGGGGGAGCAGATACGCAGTATTTT,CASATSGGADTQYF
NA,NA,13,TRBJ2-7,TRBV20-1,TGCAGTGCAAGCCGGACAGATTCTTACGAGCAGTACTTC,CSASRTDSYEQYF
NA,NA,11,TRBJ2-3,TRBV29-1,TGCAGCGTTGGTAAGACGGATACGCAGTATTTT,CSVGKTDTQYF